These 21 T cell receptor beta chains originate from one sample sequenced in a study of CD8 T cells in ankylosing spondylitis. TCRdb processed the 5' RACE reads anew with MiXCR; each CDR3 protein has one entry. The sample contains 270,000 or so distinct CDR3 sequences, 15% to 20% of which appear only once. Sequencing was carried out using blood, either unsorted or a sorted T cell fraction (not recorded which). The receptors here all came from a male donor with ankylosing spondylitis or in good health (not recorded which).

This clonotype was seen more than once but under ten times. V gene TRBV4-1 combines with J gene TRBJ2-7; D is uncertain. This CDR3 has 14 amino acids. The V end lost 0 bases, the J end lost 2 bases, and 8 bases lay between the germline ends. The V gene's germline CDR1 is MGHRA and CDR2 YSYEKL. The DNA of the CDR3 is TGCGCCAGCAGCCAAGAGGTTGGTGCCTACGAGCAGTACTTC. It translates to CASSQEVGAYEQYF.

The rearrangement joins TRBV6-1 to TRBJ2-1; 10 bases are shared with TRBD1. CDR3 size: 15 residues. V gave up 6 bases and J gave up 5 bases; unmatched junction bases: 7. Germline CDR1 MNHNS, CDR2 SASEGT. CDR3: CASSPDRGTNNEQFF. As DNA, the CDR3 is TGTGCCAGCAGCCCGGACAGGGGGACGAACAATGAGCAGTTCTTC.

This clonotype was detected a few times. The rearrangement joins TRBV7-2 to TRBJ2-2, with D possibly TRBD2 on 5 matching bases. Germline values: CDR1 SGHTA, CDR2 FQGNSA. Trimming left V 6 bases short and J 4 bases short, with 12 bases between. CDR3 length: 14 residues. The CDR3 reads CASRDWRITGELFF. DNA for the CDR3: TGTGCCAGCAGAGACTGGAGGATCACCGGGGAGCTGTTTTTT.

The DNA of the CDR3 is TGTGCCAGCAGCGAGGACAGTACAGATACGCAGTATTTT. It is translated as CASSEDSTDTQYF. The chain couples TRBV9 to TRBJ2-3; D might be TRBD1 (6 bases). Trimming removed 3 bases from V and 3 bases from J, with 8 bases in between. CDR3 length: 13 residues. Germline V gene data show CDR1 as SGDLS and CDR2 as YYNGEE.

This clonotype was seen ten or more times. The CDR3 spells CASSEAGSYEQYF. The CDR3 DNA reads TGCGCCAGCAGTGAGGCGGGGTCCTACGAGCAGTACTTC. J is TRBJ2-7 and V is TRBV10-2; possible D gene TRBD2, 6 bases. Germline CDR1 reads WSHSY; CDR2 reads SAAADI. V was shortened by 2 bases and J by 1 base, with 6 bases between the two germline ends. This CDR3 has 13 amino acids.

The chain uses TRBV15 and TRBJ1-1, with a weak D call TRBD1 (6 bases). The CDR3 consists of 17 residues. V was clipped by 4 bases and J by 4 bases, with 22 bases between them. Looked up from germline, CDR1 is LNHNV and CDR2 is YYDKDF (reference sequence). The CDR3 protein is CATSTSWATGPGTEAFF. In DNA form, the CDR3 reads TGTGCCACCAGCACTTCGTGGGCTACAGGGCCGGGCACTGAAGCTTTCTTT.

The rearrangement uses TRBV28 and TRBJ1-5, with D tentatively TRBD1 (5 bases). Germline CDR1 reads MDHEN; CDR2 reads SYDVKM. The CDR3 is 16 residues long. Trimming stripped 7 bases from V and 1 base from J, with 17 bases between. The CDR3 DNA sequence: TGTGCCAGCATCCTGGGGGACCTCTTGAGCAATCAGCCCCAGCATTTT. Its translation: CASILGDLLSNQPQHF.

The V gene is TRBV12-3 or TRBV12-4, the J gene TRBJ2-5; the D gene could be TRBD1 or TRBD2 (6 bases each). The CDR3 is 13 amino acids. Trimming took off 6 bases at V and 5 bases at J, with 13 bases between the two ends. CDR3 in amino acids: CASSTLGGETQYF. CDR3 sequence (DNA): TGTGCCAGCAGCACACTAGGGGGGGAGACCCAGTACTTC.

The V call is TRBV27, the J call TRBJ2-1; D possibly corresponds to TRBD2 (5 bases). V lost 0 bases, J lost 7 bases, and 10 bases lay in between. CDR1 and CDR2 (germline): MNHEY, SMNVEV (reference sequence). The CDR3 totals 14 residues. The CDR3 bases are TGTGCCAGCAGTTTATCGTGGACTCCGAATGAGCAGTTCTTC. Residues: CASSLSWTPNEQFF.

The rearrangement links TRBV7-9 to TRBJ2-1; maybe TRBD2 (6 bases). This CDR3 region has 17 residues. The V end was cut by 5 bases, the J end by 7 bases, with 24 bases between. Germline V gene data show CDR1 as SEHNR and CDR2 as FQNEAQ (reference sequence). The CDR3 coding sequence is TGTGCCAGCAGCCCCACCGGGGGTCCTAGCGTTGGAAATGAGCAGTTCTTC. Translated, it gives CASSPTGGPSVGNEQFF.

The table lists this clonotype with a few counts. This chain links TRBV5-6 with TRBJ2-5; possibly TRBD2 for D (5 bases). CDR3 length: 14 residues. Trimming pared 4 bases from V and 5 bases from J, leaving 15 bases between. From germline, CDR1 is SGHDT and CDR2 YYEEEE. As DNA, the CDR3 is TGTGCCAGCAGCCCGCCCGAGGGTCAGGAGACCCAGTACTTC. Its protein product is CASSPPEGQETQYF.

CDR3 coding DNA: TGTGCCAGCAGCTTCCCGAGGGATTATAGCAATCAGCCCCAGCATTTT. Amino acid sequence: CASSFPRDYSNQPQHF. This sequence joins TRBV7-3 and TRBJ1-5; D remains unclear. Trimming took off 3 bases at V and 0 bases at J, with 12 bases between the two ends. Germline V gene sequence: CDR1 SGHTA, CDR2 FQGTGA. The CDR3 runs 16 residues.

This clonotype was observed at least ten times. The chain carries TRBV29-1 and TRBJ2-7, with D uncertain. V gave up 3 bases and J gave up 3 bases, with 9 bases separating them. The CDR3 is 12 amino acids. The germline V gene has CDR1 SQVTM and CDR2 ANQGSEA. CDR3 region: CSVDDQSYEQYF. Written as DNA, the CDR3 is TGCAGCGTTGACGATCAGAGCTACGAGCAGTACTTC.

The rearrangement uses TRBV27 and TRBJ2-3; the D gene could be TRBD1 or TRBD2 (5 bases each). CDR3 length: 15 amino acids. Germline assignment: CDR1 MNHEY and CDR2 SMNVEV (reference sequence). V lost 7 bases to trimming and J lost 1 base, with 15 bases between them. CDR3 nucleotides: TGTGCCAGCACCTTAAGAGGGGTGGGCACAGATACGCAGTATTTT. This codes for CASTLRGVGTDTQYF.

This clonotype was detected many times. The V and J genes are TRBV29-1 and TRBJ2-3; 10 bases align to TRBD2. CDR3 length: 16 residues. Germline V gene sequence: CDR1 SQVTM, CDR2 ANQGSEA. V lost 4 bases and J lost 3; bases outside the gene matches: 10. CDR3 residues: CSVVELLAGVTDTQYF. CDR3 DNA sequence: TGCAGCGTTGTGGAACTTCTAGCGGGAGTTACAGATACGCAGTATTTT.

The CDR3 loop is CASSDRLTTPVLTF. The DNA for the CDR3 is TGTGCCAGCAGTGATCGTCTGACCACCCCGGTCCTGACTTTC. The chain combines TRBV6-1 with TRBJ2-6; no clear D gene. CDR1 MNHNS and CDR2 SASEGT come from the germline V gene. Deletions cut 3 bases from V and 13 bases from J, with 16 bases between. The CDR3 spans 14 residues.

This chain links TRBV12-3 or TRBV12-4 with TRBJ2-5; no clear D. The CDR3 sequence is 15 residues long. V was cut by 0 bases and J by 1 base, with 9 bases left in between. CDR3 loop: CASSLAQVFQETQYF. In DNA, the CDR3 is TGTGCCAGCAGTTTAGCGCAGGTATTCCAAGAGACCCAGTACTTC.

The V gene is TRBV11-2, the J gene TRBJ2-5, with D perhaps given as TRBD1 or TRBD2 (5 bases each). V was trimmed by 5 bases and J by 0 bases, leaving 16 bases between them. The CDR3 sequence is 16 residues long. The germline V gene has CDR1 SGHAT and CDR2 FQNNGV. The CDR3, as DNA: TGTGCCAGCAGCCTATTTGTAGGGGAGCACCAAGAGACCCAGTACTTC. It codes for CASSLFVGEHQETQYF.

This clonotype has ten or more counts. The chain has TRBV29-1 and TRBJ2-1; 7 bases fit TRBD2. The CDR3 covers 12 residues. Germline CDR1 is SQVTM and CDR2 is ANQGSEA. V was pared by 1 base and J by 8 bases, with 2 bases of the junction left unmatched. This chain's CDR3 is CSVEGGSYEQFF. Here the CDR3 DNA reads TGCAGCGTTGAAGGCGGGAGCTATGAGCAGTTCTTC.

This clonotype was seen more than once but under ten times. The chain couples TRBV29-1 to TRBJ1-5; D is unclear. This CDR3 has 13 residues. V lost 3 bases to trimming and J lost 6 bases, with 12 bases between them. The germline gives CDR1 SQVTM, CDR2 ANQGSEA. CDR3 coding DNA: TGCAGCGTTGAGCTGGGATCCAGTCAGCCCCAGCATTTT. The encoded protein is CSVELGSSQPQHF.

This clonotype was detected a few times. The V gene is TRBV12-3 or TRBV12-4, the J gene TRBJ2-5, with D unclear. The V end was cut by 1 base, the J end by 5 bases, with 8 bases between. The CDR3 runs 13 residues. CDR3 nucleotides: TGTGCCAGCAGTTTAGGTGACTTCGAGACCCAGTACTTC. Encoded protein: CASSLGDFETQYF.